Listed below are T cell receptor beta chains from one sample, sequenced in a study of blood T cell repertoires in COVID-19. The table came from immunoSEQ multiplex PCR; TCRdb's copy has only in-frame clones and leaves some out. The sample gives 110,000 or so clones, 85% to 90% of which show up once; over 4% is in the top ten. Sequencing was done on a sample of peripheral blood. The receptor source for this set is a woman aged 50 to 65 with acute or convalescent COVID-19. The CDR3 runs from the conserved cysteine through the conserved F or W. D genes are given only for firm matches. Some rows mark clone size as missing; the rest say once, few, many or name a class of expanded clone.

j_call	v_call	clone_size	d_call	cdr3_length	cdr3_nt	cdr3_aa
TRBJ1-5	TRBV2	.	.	12	TGTGCCAGCTCAGGCTCCAATCAGCCCCAGCATTTT	CASSGSNQPQHF
TRBJ2-1	TRBV28	.	.	15	TGTGCCAGCAGTTTTTTCGGGACTCAATACAATGAGCAGTTCTTC	CASSFFGTQYNEQFF
TRBJ2-7	TRBV7-2	.	TRBD2	15	TGTGCCAGCAGCCAGAGGGCTAGCGGGAGCTACGAGCAGTACTTC	CASSQRASGSYEQYF
TRBJ1-6	TRBV2	.	.	13	TGTGCCAGCAGGACAGGACTAGATTCACCCCTCCACTTT	CASRTGLDSPLHF
TRBJ2-3	TRBV12-5	.	.	15	TGTGCTAGTGCCCCGGGGCAGGGGGGCGCAGATACGCAGTATTTT	CASAPGQGGADTQYF
TRBJ2-1	TRBV6-5	.	.	15	TGTGCCAGCCCTCCAGGGGCAGGGGGGTTTTTGGAGCAGTTCTTC	CASPPGAGGFLEQFF
TRBJ2-7	TRBV7-9	.	.	14	TGTGCCAGCAGCTTAGGAAAGGACTGGGGCGAGCAGTACTTC	CASSLGKDWGEQYF
TRBJ1-6	TRBV7-9	.	.	14	TGTGCCAGCAGCGCGACAGTAACACCTTCACCCCTCCACTTT	CASSATVTPSPLHF
TRBJ2-2	TRBV5-1	medium-sized	TRBD2	16	TGCGCCAGCAGCTGCCCACTAGCGGGGTTGACCGGGGAGCTGTTTTTT	CASSCPLAGLTGELFF
TRBJ1-6	TRBV4-1	.	TRBD1	18	TGCGCCAGCAGCCAAGATTGGACAGGGCTCTCCTATAATTCACCCCTCCACTTT	CASSQDWTGLSYNSPLHF
TRBJ1-4	TRBV18	.	TRBD1	18	TGTGCCAGCTCACAGATAAAAGAAACGACAGGGAGGAATGAAAAACTGTTTTTT	CASSQIKETTGRNEKLFF
TRBJ2-3	TRBV28	.	.	13	TGTGCCAGCCACAGGGCGGGTTCAGATACGCAGTATTTT	CASHRAGSDTQYF
TRBJ2-1	TRBV30	once	.	13	TGTGCCTGGAGGCCTCTTATTTCGGATGAGCAGTTCTTC	CAWRPLISDEQFF
TRBJ1-1	TRBV5-4	.	TRBD1	14	TGTGCCAGCAGACGTCCGGACAGGGACACTGAAGCTTTCTTT	CASRRPDRDTEAFF
TRBJ1-1	TRBV27	few	.	13	TGTGCCAGCAGTTCAGGGATGAACACTGAAGCTTTCTTT	CASSSGMNTEAFF
TRBJ1-5	TRBV19	.	TRBD1	17	TGTGCCAGTAGTATGGGTGGGACAGCAGATAGCAATCAGCCCCAGCATTTT	CASSMGGTADSNQPQHF
TRBJ2-2	TRBV6-5	.	TRBD1	14	TGTGCCAGCATTCGAGACAGGGGCACCGGGGAGCTGTTTTTT	CASIRDRGTGELFF
TRBJ2-3	TRBV29-1	.	.	14	TGCAGCGTTGAGTGGGCTTCACTCACAGATACGCAGTATTTT	CSVEWASLTDTQYF
TRBJ2-1	TRBV10-2	.	TRBD2	14	TGCGCCAGCATCGGTAGCGGGGGGGGGAATGAGCAGTTCTTC	CASIGSGGGNEQFF
TRBJ1-1	TRBV2	once	.	13	TGTGCCAGCGCAAACACCCGGAACACTGAAGCTTTCTTT	CASANTRNTEAFF
TRBJ1-2	TRBV5-1	.	TRBD1	16	TGCGCCAGCAGCGGCGGACAGGGGGGCCTCGACTATGGCTACACCTTC	CASSGGQGGLDYGYTF
TRBJ2-7	TRBV6-5	.	.	14	TGTGCCAGCACAGAGAGGGCCGTGGGGTACGAGCAGTACTTC	CASTERAVGYEQYF
TRBJ2-7	TRBV28	.	.	12	TGTGCCAGCAGTCCCAGTCTCTCCGAGCAGTACTTC	CASSPSLSEQYF
TRBJ2-5	TRBV5-4	.	.	14	TGTGCCAGCAGCTTGAATCGGGGATGGGAGACCCAGTACTTC	CASSLNRGWETQYF
TRBJ1-5	TRBV6-2/TRBV6-3	.	.	14	TGTGCCAGCAGCGAACAGGGAAAGAATCAGCCCCAGCATTTT	CASSEQGKNQPQHF
TRBJ2-3	TRBV13	.	TRBD2	15	TGTGCCAGCAGCTCCCCCGAACGGACTAGAAACACGCAGTATTTT	CASSSPERTRNTQYF
TRBJ2-3	TRBV5-4	.	.	15	TGTGCCAGCAGCACGGGGGAGCGCGGACGACATACGCAGTATTTT	CASSTGERGRHTQYF
TRBJ1-6	TRBV4-3	.	.	16	TGCGCCAGCAGCCAAGATAGACCGGGGATGGGTTCACCCCTCCACTTT	CASSQDRPGMGSPLHF
TRBJ1-2	TRBV6-6	.	TRBD1	13	TGTGCCAGCAGTCTCCGGGACAGAGAGGGCTACACCTTC	CASSLRDREGYTF
TRBJ1-6	TRBV28	.	.	15	TGTGCCAGCAGTCCCCAGGCACCACATAATTCACCCCTCCACTTT	CASSPQAPHNSPLHF
TRBJ1-1	TRBV19	.	TRBD1	15	TGTGCCAGTAGTATGGCCCAGGGGGCGAGGACTGAAGCTTTCTTT	CASSMAQGARTEAFF
TRBJ1-2	TRBV14	.	TRBD1	12	TGTGCCAGCAGCCAGACAGGGAATGGCTACACCTTC	CASSQTGNGYTF